These 32 T cell receptor beta chains were sequenced from one sample in a study of T cell repertoires in cytomegalovirus infection. The antigens these receptors bind are not known. TCRdb processed the reads anew with MiXCR; each CDR3 protein has one entry. The sample gives around 750,000 distinct CDR3 sequences, around a third of which show up once; around 11% is in the top ten. The sample consisted of cultured CD8+ T cells from PBMCs, taken from culture after CMV antigen stimulation. These receptors were taken from a human donor in good health (CMV status not recorded). Some clones in this sample may be carry-over from other donors' samples.

The rearrangement links TRBV7-6 to TRBJ2-5, with TRBD2 matching 8 bases. Trimming at V came to 6 bases and at J to 3 bases, leaving 9 bases not matched to a gene. The CDR3 length is 15 residues. Looked up from germline, CDR1 is SGHVS and CDR2 is FNYEAQ. CDR3 residues: CASSHRGGYEETQYF. The CDR3 region has the DNA TGTGCCAGCAGTCACCGGGGGGGGTATGAAGAGACCCAGTACTTC.

About this clonotype: A much more abundant neighbour one base away suggests this may be a read error. The chain joins TRBV7-4 to TRBJ2-3; the D gene could be TRBD1 or TRBD2 (6 bases each). The CDR3 totals 15 residues. Per germline, CDR1 SGHVT and CDR2 SQSDAQ. Trimming took off 3 bases at V and 1 base at J, with 11 bases between the two ends. In DNA form, the CDR3 reads TGTGCCAGCAGCTTTGGAGGGGGGTGCACAGATACGCAGTATTTT. Its translation is CASSFGGGCTDTQYF.

The chain uses TRBV4-1 and TRBJ1-6, with D possibly being TRBD1 (5 bases). The germline CDR1 and CDR2 sequences are MGHRA and YSYEKL. The ends were cut back, 1 base at V and 7 bases at J, with 11 bases in the middle. There are 15 residues in the CDR3. CDR3 residues: CASSQVEGRNSPLHF. CDR3 nucleotide sequence: TGCGCCAGCAGCCAAGTCGAGGGGCGCAATTCACCCCTCCACTTT.

This clonotype showed up just a few times. This rearrangement joins TRBV4-3 to TRBJ2-5, with 10 bases matching TRBD1. The CDR3 is made up of 17 amino acids. Germline assignment: CDR1 LGHNA and CDR2 YSLEER. V lost 0 bases, J lost 7 bases, and 11 bases stayed unmatched. The chain's CDR3 is CASSQESRDRGRGTQYF. CDR3 in DNA: TGCGCCAGCAGCCAAGAAAGTCGGGACAGGGGAAGGGGGACCCAGTACTTC.

J is TRBJ2-2 and V is TRBV24-1; possibly TRBD2 for D (5 bases). The CDR3 spans 14 residues. V was cut by 6 bases and J by 2 bases, with 9 bases left in between. Germline V gene data show CDR1 as KGHDR and CDR2 as SFDVKD. This chain's CDR3 is CATSPGINTGELFF. The CDR3 region has the DNA TGTGCCACCAGTCCGGGGATAAACACCGGGGAGCTGTTTTTT.

The chain is built from TRBV9 and TRBJ1-1; TRBD1 is a possible D gene (6 bases). Germline V gene sequence: CDR1 SGDLS, CDR2 YYNGEE. With 2 bases removed from V and 1 base from J, the gap between germline ends came to 12 bases. The CDR3 runs 15 residues. CDR3 amino acids: CASSVQGRGNTEAFF. The CDR3 DNA is TGTGCCAGCAGCGTCCAGGGGCGAGGGAACACTGAAGCTTTCTTT.

The chain recombines TRBV9 with TRBJ1-5; D is undetermined. This CDR3 is 17 amino acids long. V was clipped by 0 bases and J by 1 base, with 14 bases between them. CDR1 and CDR2 (germline): SGDLS, YYNGEE. As DNA, the CDR3 is TGTGCCAGCAGCGTAGGGTGGGAGGGATCCAGCAATCAGCCCCAGCATTTT. Its translation is CASSVGWEGSSNQPQHF. Looking up the rest from reference TRBV9 and TRBJ1-5 gives the full variable domain: DSGVTQTPKHLITATGQRVTLRCSPRSGDLSVYWYQQSLDQGLQFLIQYYNGEERAKGNILERFSAQQFPDLHSELNLSSLELGDSALYFCASSVGWEGSSNQPQHFGDGTRLSIL.

V and J are TRBV7-6 and TRBJ2-2; 10 bases are shared with TRBD2. The CDR3 covers 15 residues. Trimming cost V 5 bases and J 5 bases; bases outside gene matches: 5. CDR1 and CDR2 (germline): SGHVS, FNYEAQ. The CDR3 region is CASSPATSGTGELFF. The CDR3 bases are TGTGCCAGCAGCCCCGCGACTAGCGGGACCGGGGAGCTGTTTTTT.

This clonotype is judged medium-sized (0.01 to 0.1%). The V and J genes are TRBV7-9 and TRBJ1-3; TRBD1 aligns across 7 bases. V lost 5 bases, J lost 0 bases, and 1 base stayed unmatched. The CDR3 is made up of 14 amino acids. CDR1 and CDR2 (germline): SEHNR, FQNEAQ (reference sequence). CDR3 sequence: CASSRDSSGNTIYF. For the CDR3, the DNA is TGTGCCAGCAGCCGGGACAGCTCTGGAAACACCATATATTTT.

Concerning this clonotype: A much more abundant neighbour one base away suggests this may be a read error. This CDR3 reads CVSSLEGQLVGTQYF. The CDR3, as DNA: TGTGTCAGCAGCTTAGAGGGGCAGCTTGTGGGGACCCAGTACTTC. This sequence joins TRBV7-2 and TRBJ2-5; D is perhaps TRBD1 or TRBD2 (5 bases each). Germline CDR1 is SGHTA and CDR2 is FQGNSA. CDR3 length: 15 amino acids.

This clonotype was observed a handful of times. The CDR3 DNA follows: TGCGCCAGCAGCCATTCCCAGGGGGCCGGGCAGCCCCAGCATTTT. The encoded protein is CASSHSQGAGQPQHF. V and J are TRBV4-3 and TRBJ1-5, with 8 bases matching TRBD1. The V segment lost 3 bases and the J segment 7 bases; nucleotides outside the gene matches: 8. This CDR3 comprises 15 residues. Germline V gene sequence: CDR1 LGHNA, CDR2 YSLEER.

This clonotype showed up just a few times. The genes are TRBV7-2 and TRBJ2-2; 11 bases are a match to TRBD2. The trim removed 3 bases at V and 4 bases at J, leaving 4 bases unmatched. This CDR3 region has 16 residues. Germline V gives CDR1 SGHTA, CDR2 FQGNSA. DNA of the CDR3: TGTGCCAGCAGCTTGACTAGCGGGGCGGTCACCGGGGAGCTGTTTTTT. Its protein product is CASSLTSGAVTGELFF.

This clonotype was recorded a few times. The V and J genes are TRBV7-2 and TRBJ2-3; D tentatively reads TRBD1 or TRBD2 (6 bases each). Deletions cut 5 bases from V and 1 base from J, with 10 bases between. The germline V gene has CDR1 SGHTA and CDR2 FQGNSA. The CDR3 totals 14 residues. The CDR3 protein is CASSRGRGTDTQYF. Here the CDR3 DNA reads TGTGCCAGCAGCCGGGGGCGAGGCACAGATACGCAGTATTTT.

This CDR3 is CASSVGTGLNTEAFF. The CDR3 nucleotides read TGTGCCAGCAGCGTAGGAACAGGTTTGAACACTGAAGCTTTCTTT. This chain uses TRBV9 with TRBJ1-1, with a possible D match to TRBD1 (5 bases). Trimming took off 0 bases at V and 0 bases at J, with 9 bases between the two ends. The germline V gene encodes CDR1 SGDLS and CDR2 YYNGEE. The CDR3 is 15 residues long.

This chain joins TRBV7-9 and TRBJ1-1, with D possibly matching TRBD1 (6 bases). Germline CDR1 SEHNR, CDR2 FQNEAQ (reference sequence). The CDR3 has 15 amino acids. V was cut by 1 base and J by 1 base, with 10 bases left in between. The CDR3 loop is CASSLGTAANTEAFF. Written as DNA, the CDR3 is TGTGCCAGCAGCTTAGGGACAGCCGCGAACACTGAAGCTTTCTTT. The variable domain in full, completed from reference TRBV7-9 and TRBJ1-1, reads DTGVSQNPRHKITKRGQNVTFRCDPISEHNRLYWYRQTLGQGPEFLTYFQNEAQLEKSRLLSDRFSAERPKGSFSTLEIQRTEQGDSAMYLCASSLGTAANTEAFFGQGTRLTVV.

This chain connects TRBV28 to TRBJ1-5, with D possibly being TRBD1 (5 bases). CDR3 length: 18 amino acids. V lost 3 bases to trimming and J lost 0 bases, with 18 bases between them. The germline V gene has CDR1 MDHEN and CDR2 SYDVKM. In DNA form, the CDR3 reads TGTGCCAGCAGTTTCCCCCAGGACATAACCTTTAGCAATCAGCCCCAGCATTTT. Its translation is CASSFPQDITFSNQPQHF.

As concerns this clonotype: One end of the junction is discordant with germline, which a read error may explain. The V call is TRBV4-1, the J call TRBJ2-1, with D maybe TRBD1 (6 bases). Germline CDR1 and CDR2: MGHRA and YSYEKL. CDR3 length equals 16 residues. The CDR3 protein is CTSSQEAAGVHNEQFF. CDR3 DNA sequence: TGCACCAGCAGCCAAGAGGCGGCAGGGGTCCACAATGAGCAGTTCTTC.

The J gene is TRBJ2-4, the V gene TRBV6-1; 7 nucleotides align to TRBD1. V lost 3 bases and J lost 9; bases outside the gene matches: 14. The CDR3 consists of 16 residues. Germline lookup yields CDR1 MNHNS and CDR2 SASEGT. This CDR3 is CASSDPVTGAVVIQYF. CDR3 in DNA: TGTGCCAGCAGTGACCCCGTCACAGGGGCCGTTGTCATTCAGTACTTC.

This chain joins TRBV19 and TRBJ1-5; 7 bases map to TRBD1. Per germline, CDR1 LNHDA and CDR2 SQIVND (reference sequence). V gave up 7 bases and J gave up 5 bases; unmatched junction bases: 5. The CDR3 runs 13 residues. CDR3 residues: CASTDRAYQPQHF. As DNA, the CDR3 is TGTGCCAGTACCGACAGGGCGTATCAGCCCCAGCATTTT.

In the case of this clonotype: Since a much larger clone is just one base distant, this may be a read error. V usage is TRBV7-2 and J usage is TRBJ2-7; 11 bases fit TRBD2. After removal of 4 bases from V and 6 bases from J, the junction contained 5 bases not matched to a gene. Germline lookup yields CDR1 SGHTA and CDR2 FQGNSA. The CDR3 has 14 residues. The DNA for the CDR3 is TGTGCCAGCAGCTCGACTAGCGGGAAGGCCGAGCAGTACTTC. This sequence encodes CASSSTSGKAEQYF.

This chain joins TRBV12-3 or TRBV12-4 and TRBJ1-2; D is undetermined. The V gene lost 3 bases and the J gene lost 4 bases, with 9 bases spanning the gap. The CDR3 is made up of 13 amino acids. In DNA, the CDR3 is TGTGCCAGCAGTTTCACCACAGCCTATGGCTACACCTTC. Its protein is CASSFTTAYGYTF.

The chain has TRBV10-3 and TRBJ2-5; TRBD1 agrees at 11 bases. This CDR3 has 17 residues. From germline, CDR1 is ENHRY and CDR2 SYGVKD. Trimming removed 0 bases from V and 0 bases from J; junction bases left unmatched: 3. The CDR3 DNA reads TGTGCCATCAGTGAGTCAGGGACAGGGGGAGACCAAGAGACCCAGTACTTC. The encoded protein is CAISESGTGGDQETQYF.

The CDR3 loop reads CASGRSGTEAFF. CDR3 nucleotide sequence: TGTGCCAGCGGGCGGTCGGGCACTGAAGCTTTCTTT. The chain links TRBV12-3 or TRBV12-4 to TRBJ1-1; D is unclear. V lost 8 bases and J lost 4, with 11 bases in between. This CDR3 spans 12 amino acids.

Of note for this clonotype: One junction end disagrees with the germline gene, perhaps due to a read error. The genes are TRBV27 and TRBJ1-5; no definite D call. The CDR3 totals 15 residues. Per the germline V gene, CDR1 is MNHEY and CDR2 is SMNVEV (reference sequence). Here the CDR3 reads CASSLSQYSNLPQHF. DNA of the CDR3: TGTGCCAGCAGTCTCAGTCAGTATAGCAATCTGCCCCAGCATTTT.

V is TRBV5-1 and J is TRBJ1-4, with a tentative D call TRBD1 (5 bases). Germline V gene data show CDR1 as SGHRS and CDR2 as YFSETQ. There are 15 residues in the CDR3. With 4 bases removed from V and 2 bases from J, the gap between germline ends came to 12 bases. CDR3 nucleotide sequence: TGCGCCAGCAGCCCCCGGACAAGGACTAATGAAAAACTGTTTTTT. Amino acid sequence: CASSPRTRTNEKLFF.

V gene TRBV5-4 combines with J gene TRBJ2-2; weak D call: TRBD1 (6 bases). Per the germline V gene, CDR1 is SGHNT and CDR2 is YYREEE (reference sequence). The CDR3 is 14 amino acids. Trimming pared 9 bases from V and 5 bases from J, leaving 17 bases between. The CDR3 DNA reads as TGTGCCACCCAGGGGTCGTTAATAACCGGGGAGCTGTTTTTT. Translated: CATQGSLITGELFF. Combining the CDR3 with reference TRBV5-4 and TRBJ2-2 gives the whole variable domain ETGVTQSPTHLIKTRGQQVTLRCSSQSGHNTVSWYQQALGQGPQFIFQYYREEENGRGNFPPRFSGLQFPNYSSELNVNALELDDSALYLCATQGSLITGELFFGEGSRLTVL.

This clonotype was detected a few times. The genes are TRBV27 and TRBJ1-1; D is possibly TRBD1 (5 bases). Trimming removed 5 bases from V and 1 base from J, with 23 bases in between. CDR1 and CDR2 (germline): MNHEY, SMNVEV (reference sequence). This CDR3 is 18 amino acids long. The CDR3 here is CASSESFGRAGRNTEAFF. CDR3 nucleotide sequence: TGTGCCAGCAGTGAATCATTCGGCAGGGCCGGGAGGAACACTGAAGCTTTCTTT.

This clonotype showed up just a few times. The CDR3 region has the DNA TGCGCCAGCAGCCAGGATGGGGAGCTGTTTTTT. It encodes CASSQDGELFF. The chain recombines TRBV4-1 with TRBJ2-2; D is unresolved. The germline V gene encodes CDR1 MGHRA and CDR2 YSYEKL. This CDR3 is built from 11 residues. With 3 bases removed from V and 8 bases from J, the gap between germline ends came to 4 bases.

A few counts support this clonotype. CDR3 region: CASSLLQGIETQYF. The CDR3 DNA sequence: TGTGCCAGCAGCTTACTCCAGGGGATAGAGACCCAGTACTTC. The chain combines TRBV7-9 with TRBJ2-5; a possible D gene is TRBD1 (6 bases). V was cut by 2 bases and J by 4 bases, with 11 bases left in between. Germline CDR1 is SEHNR and CDR2 is FQNEAQ (reference sequence). The CDR3 length is 14 residues. Full variable domain (rest looked up from reference TRBV7-9 and TRBJ2-5): DTGVSQNPRHKITKRGQNVTFRCDPISEHNRLYWYRQTLGQGPEFLTYFQNEAQLEKSRLLSDRFSAERPKGSFSTLEIQRTEQGDSAMYLCASSLLQGIETQYFGPGTRLLVL.

This clonotype came up many times. The chain has TRBV7-9 and TRBJ1-1; TRBD1 might be the D (5 bases). CDR3 length: 15 residues. Trimming took 5 bases from V and 1 from J, leaving 14 bases between them. CDR1 SEHNR and CDR2 FQNEAQ come from the germline V gene (reference sequence). DNA of the CDR3: TGTGCCAGCAGCGTTACCGAGGACACGAACACTGAAGCTTTCTTT. It encodes CASSVTEDTNTEAFF.

Only a few counts were recorded for this clonotype. This chain joins TRBV10-3 and TRBJ2-4, with TRBD1 identical over 7 bases. There are 17 residues in the CDR3. J was trimmed by 1 base and V by 0 bases; bases with no gene match: 6. In germline, CDR1 is ENHRY, CDR2 SYGVKD. The CDR3 sequence is CAISESGRGLAKNIQYF. In nucleotides, the CDR3 is TGTGCCATCAGTGAGTCGGGTAGGGGGCTCGCCAAAAACATTCAGTACTTC.

The J gene is TRBJ2-5, the V gene TRBV20-1, with 7 bases matching TRBD2. This CDR3 has 14 residues. CDR1 DFQATT and CDR2 SNEGSKA come from the germline V gene (reference sequence). The V segment lost 5 bases and the J segment 2 bases; nucleotides outside the gene matches: 8. The CDR3 reads CSAGWLAEQETQYF. In nucleotides, the CDR3 is TGCAGTGCTGGGTGGCTAGCGGAACAAGAGACCCAGTACTTC.